This paragraph covers one T cell receptor beta chain sequence. Its specificity is not known. The entry originates in a study of blood T cells in healthy people across ages. Study-level findings and limits: With age, beta diversity per million T cells declined roughly linearly, significantly by 35 to 40. It was held that diversity estimates obtained from one million T cells represented underestimates.

This CDR3 has 16 amino acids. V dropped 0 bases and J dropped 1 base, with 12 bases sitting between them. The germline gives CDR1 SGHTA, CDR2 FQGNSA. It was with a sample-barcoded 5' primer and a J-beta primer mix that a second PCR of roughly 6 to 11 cycles was run. TCRdb used MiXCR to reprocess the 5' RACE reads, holding one entry per CDR3 protein. This table has around 1.1 million distinct CDR3 sequences, more than 30% appearing once. There were at least 5 micrograms of total RNA extracted from every sample. The specimen sequenced was blood. The V gene is TRBV7-2, the J gene TRBJ1-2; D is unclear. This TCR came from a man aged 18 to 30 in good health. The CDR3 here is CASSLAARTVNYGYTF. The CDR3 nucleotides read TGTGCCAGCAGCTTAGCGGCCAGAACCGTTAACTATGGCTACACCTTC.